The 16 T cell receptor beta chains listed next were all sequenced from one sample in a study of cytomegalovirus exposure and HLA in healthy donors. It was with 60 Vbeta and 13 Jbeta primers that the PCR ran. Sequencing used immunoSEQ multiplex PCR; TCRdb keeps in-frame clones, though not all of them. The top ten hold approximately 4.3% of the sample, which has about 130,000 clones, 80% seen once. Sequencing was done on a sample of PBMCs. These TCRs come from a man under 40 in good health.

This clone was detected only a few times. This chain links TRBV7-8 with TRBJ2-1, with 10 bases identical to TRBD2. This CDR3 is built from 11 residues. CDR1 is SGHVS, CDR2 FQNEAQ, per germline. The J segment lost 16 bases and the V segment lost 2 bases, leaving 2 bases of the junction unmatched. The CDR3 DNA is TGTGCCAGCAGCTTACTAGCGGGAGTTTTCTTC. Translation: CASSLLAGVFF.

A note on this clone: One end of the junction varies from germline; a read error may be responsible. The gene calls are TRBV7-7 and TRBJ2-3; 7 nucleotides agree with TRBD2. The CDR3 has 15 amino acids. CDR1 is SSHAT and CDR2 is FNYEAQ in the germline V gene (reference sequence). The CDR3 loop reads CASSQYSGRTDTQYF. The DNA for the CDR3 is TGTGCTAGCAGCCAATATAGCGGGCGCACAGATACGCAGTATTTT.

The chain uses TRBV4-3 and TRBJ1-3, with unresolved D. The V gene lost 1 base and the J gene lost 3 bases, with 16 bases spanning the gap. The CDR3 runs 17 residues. The germline V gene has CDR1 LGHNA and CDR2 YSLEER. The CDR3, as DNA: TGCGCCAGCAGCCAAGCACCCTTCAGCGGGATTGGAAACACCATATATTTT. Translation: CASSQAPFSGIGNTIYF.

The V and J genes are TRBV27 and TRBJ2-7, with TRBD2 matching 11 bases. This CDR3 has 14 residues. In germline, CDR1 is MNHEY, CDR2 SMNVEV (reference sequence). V lost 4 bases to trimming and J lost 4 bases; unmatched junction nucleotides: 3. As DNA, the CDR3 is TGTGCCAGCAGTTCCTGGACTAGCGGGTACGAGCAGTACTTC. It specifies CASSSWTSGYEQYF.

This chain links TRBV7-9 with TRBJ2-2; unclear D gene. The V end was cut by 4 bases, the J end by 6 bases, with 6 bases between. Germline-derived CDR1 and CDR2 are SEHNR and FQNEAQ (reference sequence). CDR3 length: 12 residues. CDR3 loop: CASSSDSGELFF. CDR3 DNA sequence: TGTGCCAGCAGCTCTGACTCCGGGGAGCTGTTTTTT.

This clone was seen only a few times. The rearrangement joins TRBV9 to TRBJ2-7; perhaps TRBD2 as D (6 bases). The CDR3 has 12 residues. Trimming took 0 bases from V and 10 from J, leaving 11 bases between them. Germline CDR1 and CDR2: SGDLS and YYNGEE. The CDR3 region is CASSVEGGNQYF. The CDR3 nucleotides read TGTGCCAGCAGCGTAGAGGGCGGGAATCAGTACTTC.

The chain links TRBV19 to TRBJ2-1; 9 bases are a match to TRBD2. The CDR3 length is 16 residues. Germline V lookup: CDR1 LNHDA, CDR2 SQIVND (reference sequence). V was pared by 4 bases and J by 1 base, with 5 bases of the junction left unmatched. The CDR3 reads CASSTLLAGSYNEQFF. For the CDR3, the DNA is TGTGCCAGTAGTACCCTCCTAGCGGGGTCCTACAATGAGCAGTTCTTC.

Details on this clone: Sequence at one end of the junction differs from germline and may be a read error. The V and J genes are TRBV7-9 and TRBJ2-7; the D gene is possibly TRBD1 (5 bases). The CDR3 has 12 amino acids. Germline values: CDR1 SEHNR, CDR2 FQNEAQ (reference sequence). This chain's CDR3 is CSSSFGRDEQYF. The CDR3 nucleotides are TGTTCCAGCAGCTTCGGCAGGGACGAGCAGTACTTC.

This chain links TRBV6-5 with TRBJ2-2; no firm D call. Trimming removed 0 bases from V and 9 bases from J, with 8 bases in between. The CDR3 is made up of 13 amino acids. Germline assignment: CDR1 MNHEY and CDR2 SVGAGI. The CDR3 DNA follows: TGTGCCAGCAGTTACTCTGACTTCAGGGAGCTGTTTTTT. Translation gives CASSYSDFRELFF.

The chain employs TRBV7-3 and TRBJ2-3, with TRBD2 as a possible D gene (6 bases). The V gene's germline CDR1 is SGHTA and CDR2 FQGTGA. CDR3 size: 15 residues. Trimming stripped 5 bases from V and 6 bases from J, with 18 bases between. Written as DNA, the CDR3 is TGTGCCAGCAGCCGTGTCGGGGGAGCTGACGATACGCAGTATTTT. Translation gives CASSRVGGADDTQYF.

The gene calls are TRBV7-9 and TRBJ1-4; 7 bases are a match to TRBD1. Germline values: CDR1 SEHNR, CDR2 FQNEAQ (reference sequence). With V trimmed by 4 bases and J by 8 bases, 13 bases remained unmatched. This CDR3 comprises 16 residues. The DNA of the CDR3 is TGTGCCAGCAGCTCCGTCGCCGGGACAGAGGGGGAAAAACTGTTTTTT. Its translation is CASSSVAGTEGEKLFF.

This sequence joins TRBV6-5 and TRBJ2-3; TRBD2 aligns across 10 bases. V gave up 0 bases and J gave up 3 bases; unmatched junction bases: 3. Germline V gives CDR1 MNHEY, CDR2 SVGAGI. This CDR3 contains 16 residues. CDR3 in DNA: TGTGCCAGCAGTTACTCGGGACTAGCGACTACAGATACGCAGTATTTT. As protein: CASSYSGLATTDTQYF.

The rearrangement uses TRBV7-8 and TRBJ2-7, with 11 bases that match TRBD2. The trim removed 1 base at V and 3 bases at J, leaving 5 bases unmatched. Germline loops: CDR1 SGHVS, CDR2 FQNEAQ. The CDR3 loop spans 16 amino acids. CDR3 sequence (DNA): TGTGCCAGCAGCTTAGAAGGGACTAGCGGATTCTACGAGCAGTACTTC. It specifies CASSLEGTSGFYEQYF.

The chain has TRBV18 and TRBJ2-3; D remains ambiguous. Per the germline V gene, CDR1 is KGHSH and CDR2 is LQKENI. This CDR3 comprises 15 residues. Trimming removed 2 bases at V and 4 bases at J, with 13 bases between. The CDR3 DNA is TGTGCCAGCTCACCAGCCCAGGCCCCCCCAGATACGCAGTATTTT. It translates to CASSPAQAPPDTQYF. Full variable domain (rest looked up from reference TRBV18 and TRBJ2-3): NAGVMQNPRHLVRRRGQEARLRCSPMKGHSHVYWYRQLPEEGLKFMVYLQKENIIDESGMPKERFSAEFPKEGPSILRIQQVVRGDSAAYFCASSPAQAPPDTQYFGPGTRLTVL.

Points on this clone: One junction end does not reproduce the germline sequence, and a read error may be involved. The rearrangement joins TRBV7-9 to TRBJ2-5, with 10 bases identical to TRBD1. CDR3 length: 16 residues. Germline-derived CDR1 and CDR2 are SEHNR and FQNEAQ (reference sequence). Here the CDR3 DNA reads TGTTCCAGCAGTTTAACCGGGACAGGGGCCAAAGAGACCCAGTACTTC. Translating gives CSSSLTGTGAKETQYF. The variable domain in full, completed from reference TRBV7-9 and TRBJ2-5, reads DTGVSQNPRHKITKRGQNVTFRCDPISEHNRLYWYRQTLGQGPEFLTYFQNEAQLEKSRLLSDRFSAERPKGSFSTLEIQRTEQGDSAMYLCSSSLTGTGAKETQYFGPGTRLLVL.

This clone turned up a few times. The chain joins TRBV9 to TRBJ2-1; TRBD2 is a possible D gene (6 bases). Germline CDR1 and CDR2: SGDLS and YYNGEE. Trimming removed 0 bases at V and 8 bases at J, with 30 bases between. The CDR3 extends over 20 amino acids. The CDR3 DNA reads TGTGCCAGCAGCGTAGCGGGCCGGCCCCGGGGAGGCAGCCCCTCGCATGAGCAGTTCTTC. This translates into CASSVAGRPRGGSPSHEQFF.